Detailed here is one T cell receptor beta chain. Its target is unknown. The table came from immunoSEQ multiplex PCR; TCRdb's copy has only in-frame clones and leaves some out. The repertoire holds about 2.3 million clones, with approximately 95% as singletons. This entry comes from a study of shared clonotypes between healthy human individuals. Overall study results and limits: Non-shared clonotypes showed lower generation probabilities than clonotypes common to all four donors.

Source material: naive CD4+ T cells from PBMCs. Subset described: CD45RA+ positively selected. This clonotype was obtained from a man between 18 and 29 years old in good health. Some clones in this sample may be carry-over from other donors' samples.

DNA of the CDR3: TGTGCCAGCAGCTCTGGACCGCGGAGGGAGACCCAGTACTTC. Protein product: CASSSGPRRETQYF. This chain links TRBV7-2 with TRBJ2-5, with D possibly matching TRBD2 (5 bases). V lost 4 bases and J 5 bases, leaving 14 bases between the germline ends. The length of the CDR3 is 14 residues. CDR1 and CDR2 (germline): SGHTA, FQGNSA.